A single sample gave rise to the 23 T cell receptor beta chains below, sequenced in a study of blood T cells in healthy people across ages. The second PCR ran about 6 to 12 cycles with a sample-barcoded 5' primer and J-beta primers. Via MiXCR, TCRdb re-called the 5' RACE reads, giving one row per CDR3 protein. Counted here are over 500,000 distinct CDR3 sequences, around 52% occurring once; the ten biggest clones make up roughly 14%. Source material: blood. These receptors all stem from a woman older than 75 in good health.

This clonotype was detected only once. A much larger clone is a single base away; this may be a read error. The J gene is TRBJ2-7, the V gene TRBV9; D possibly corresponds to TRBD2 (5 bases). The end of the DNA aligns better with TRBJ2-5, so the J call may be wrong. Germline CDR1 SGDLS, CDR2 YYNGEE. The length of the CDR3 is 17 residues. CDR3 in DNA: TGTGCCAGCAGCGCAACCCCCGGACGAGCGGTAATAGAGACCCAGTACTTC. This encodes CASSATPGRAVIETQYF.

Points on this clonotype: It may be a read error: a sequence one base away is much more abundant. The gene calls are TRBV5-4 and TRBJ2-4; TRBD2 matches 13 bases. The J call may not be correct, given that the DNA end is closer to TRBJ2-7. Germline V lookup: CDR1 SGHNT, CDR2 YYREEE (reference sequence). The CDR3 has 16 amino acids. DNA of the CDR3: TGTGCCAGCAGCGAAGCCGGGACTAGCGGGAATTACGAGCAGTACTTC. The encoded protein is CASSEAGTSGNYEQYF.

This clonotype was counted many times. The chain couples TRBV5-6 to TRBJ2-3, with 9 bases fitting TRBD1. This CDR3 has 17 amino acids. V lost 3 bases and J lost 4; bases outside the gene matches: 12. From germline, CDR1 is SGHDT and CDR2 YYEEEE. The CDR3 here is CASSSLTGGNIADTQYF. The CDR3 DNA is TGTGCCAGCAGCTCCCTGACAGGGGGTAATATTGCAGATACGCAGTATTTT. Looking up the rest from reference TRBV5-6 and TRBJ2-3 gives the full variable domain: DAGVTQSPTHLIKTRGQQVTLRCSPKSGHDTVSWYQQALGQGPQFIFQYYEEEERQRGNFPDRFSGHQFPNYSSELNVNALLLGDSALYLCASSSLTGGNIADTQYFGPGTRLTVL.

This clonotype has just a few counts. J is TRBJ2-2 and V is TRBV7-2; 10 nucleotides line up with TRBD2. This CDR3 spans 17 amino acids. Germline V lookup: CDR1 SGHTA, CDR2 FQGNSA. V lost 2 bases, J lost 6 bases, and 9 bases stayed unmatched. CDR3 region: CASSLTRTSGPSGELFF. The CDR3 coding sequence is TGTGCCAGCAGCTTAACACGGACTAGCGGCCCCTCCGGGGAGCTGTTTTTT.

This clonotype showed up just once. The J gene is TRBJ2-3, the V gene TRBV7-6, with 9 bases that match TRBD2. Germline loops: CDR1 SGHVS, CDR2 FNYEAQ. With V trimmed by 5 bases and J by 2 bases, 5 bases remained unmatched. The CDR3 loop spans 15 amino acids. CDR3 region: CASSRGGALTDTQYF. The CDR3 DNA reads as TGTGCCAGCAGCCGCGGGGGGGCACTCACAGATACGCAGTATTTT.

V usage is TRBV10-3 and J usage is TRBJ2-3; unclear D gene. The CDR3 is made up of 13 amino acids. V was clipped by 3 bases and J by 8 bases, with 12 bases between them. Germline CDR1 and CDR2: ENHRY and SYGVKD. The DNA of the CDR3 is TGTGCCATCAGTGATCCCGATTACGGTACGCAGTATTTT. The encoded protein is CAISDPDYGTQYF.

Only a few counts were recorded for this clonotype. The chain combines TRBV6-1 with TRBJ1-1, with TRBD1 as a possible D gene (5 bases). Trimming took 4 bases from V and 3 from J, leaving 9 bases between them. This CDR3 has 13 residues. Germline lookup yields CDR1 MNHNS and CDR2 SASEGT. The DNA for the CDR3 is TGTGCCAGCAGTGCCATCAGGGACACTGAAGCTTTCTTT. Its protein product is CASSAIRDTEAFF.

This clonotype came up many times. The chain employs TRBV29-1 and TRBJ2-7; 7 positions agree with TRBD2. The CDR3 consists of 15 residues. V shed 3 bases, J shed 1 base, and the junction held 9 bases outside the gene matches. The germline V gene has CDR1 SQVTM and CDR2 ANQGSEA. The CDR3: CSVEEVLAESYEQYF. The CDR3 DNA is TGCAGCGTTGAGGAGGTTCTAGCGGAGTCCTACGAGCAGTACTTC.

In regard to this clonotype: This may arise from a read error, as a much more abundant clone is one base away. The chain has TRBV28 and TRBJ2-7; TRBD1 might be the D (6 bases). TRBJ2-5 explains the end of the DNA better; the J call may be wrong. CDR1 and CDR2 from the germline V gene are MDHEN and SYDVKM. The CDR3 spans 15 residues. The CDR3 DNA reads TGTGCCAGCAGTCTCATGGGGGCAGTGGGAGAGACCCAGTACTTC. Protein sequence: CASSLMGAVGETQYF.

The chain recombines TRBV6-1 with TRBJ2-4; the D gene could be TRBD1 or TRBD2 (5 bases each). The DNA matches TRBJ2-5 better at its end, which makes the J call doubtful. The germline V gene has CDR1 MNHNS and CDR2 SASEGT. The CDR3 spans 15 residues. The chain's CDR3 is CASSPRDGMGETQYF. DNA of the CDR3: TGTGCCAGCAGTCCCAGGGACGGAATGGGAGAGACCCAGTACTTC.

The chain uses TRBV28 and TRBJ2-7, with D possibly matching TRBD2 (5 bases). The DNA end favors TRBJ2-5, so the J call may be wrong. This CDR3 spans 15 amino acids. CDR1 is MDHEN, CDR2 SYDVKM, per germline. DNA for the CDR3: TGTGCCAGCAACCTCATCCCGGGGAGCGGTAAGACCCAGTACTTC. It is translated as CASNLIPGSGKTQYF.

This sequence joins TRBV3-1 and TRBJ1-5, with 9 bases fitting TRBD1. Germline V lookup: CDR1 LGHDT, CDR2 YNNKEL (reference sequence). J gave up 7 bases and V 4 bases, and 11 bases lay outside the gene matches. The length of the CDR3 is 16 residues. The CDR3 nucleotides are TGTGCCAGCAGCCCCCCGGGACAGGGTAGTTTCCAGCCCCAGCATTTT. Protein product: CASSPPGQGSFQPQHF.

This clonotype was seen a handful of times. The genes are TRBV9 and TRBJ2-3, with 7 bases matching TRBD1. Germline-derived CDR1 and CDR2 are SGDLS and YYNGEE. The CDR3 totals 15 residues. V dropped 4 bases and J dropped 2; count of bases not matched to a gene: 7. The CDR3 loop is CASSRTGQYTDTQYF. CDR3 DNA: TGTGCCAGCAGCCGGACGGGACAGTACACAGATACGCAGTATTTT.

The chain has TRBV29-1 and TRBJ2-5, with 8 bases aligning to TRBD1. The DNA end lines up better with TRBJ2-7; the J call may be wrong. The CDR3 sequence is 14 residues long. Per the germline V gene, CDR1 is SQVTM and CDR2 is ANQGSEA. As DNA, the CDR3 is TGCAGCGTCGGGGGAGGACAGGGTGACTACGAGCAGTACTTC. Protein sequence: CSVGGGQGDYEQYF.

This chain uses TRBV20-1 with TRBJ2-7, with D unresolved. Trimming cost V 0 bases and J 2 bases, with 8 bases left between them. Germline CDR1 and CDR2: DFQATT and SNEGSKA (reference sequence). This CDR3 has 13 residues. CDR3 amino acids: CSARDPNAYEQYF. Here the CDR3 DNA reads TGCAGTGCTAGAGACCCCAACGCCTACGAGCAGTACTTC.

Concerning this clonotype itself: No conserved phenylalanine or tryptophan is present at the end of the CDR3, so a read error is the likely explanation. V usage is TRBV12-3 or TRBV12-4 and J usage is TRBJ2-3; 7 bases line up with TRBD1. The length of the CDR3 is 16 residues. The ends lost 4 bases at V and 0 bases at J; junction bases unmatched: 7. The DNA for the CDR3 is TGTGCCAGCAGTTCCGGGGACAGAGCGAGCACAGATACGCAGTATTCT. Protein product: CASSSGDRASTDTQYS.

A remark on this clonotype: At one boundary the junction diverges from the germline segment, which might be a read error. The chain joins TRBV20-1 to TRBJ2-1, with D possibly matching TRBD2 (5 bases). CDR1 DFQATT and CDR2 SNEGSKA come from the germline V gene (reference sequence). The CDR3 totals 14 residues. The CDR3 nucleotides read TGCAGTGCCCGAGGGCAGGCGTCCTACAATGAGCGGTTCTTC. Protein product: CSARGQASYNERFF.

The chain uses TRBV13 and TRBJ2-7; 8 nucleotides line up with TRBD1. The junction had 9 bases not matched to a gene; V was cut back by 7 bases and J by 1 base. The CDR3 is 15 residues long. Per germline, CDR1 PRHDT and CDR2 FYEKMQ (reference sequence). CDR3 in amino acids: CASNDRDRPSYEQYF. CDR3 coding DNA: TGTGCCAGCAACGACCGGGACAGGCCATCCTACGAGCAGTACTTC.

The chain carries TRBV20-1 and TRBJ2-1, with D possibly matching TRBD2 (6 bases). V was clipped by 0 bases and J by 0 bases, with 12 bases between them. The germline V gene has CDR1 DFQATT and CDR2 SNEGSKA (reference sequence). This CDR3 has 16 residues. CDR3 loop: CSARDSGGSSYNEQFF. CDR3 coding DNA: TGCAGTGCTAGAGATTCCGGGGGAAGCTCCTACAATGAGCAGTTCTTC.

The genes are TRBV28 and TRBJ2-7; TRBD2 aligns across 8 bases. The end of the DNA aligns better with TRBJ2-4, so the J call may be wrong. This CDR3 comprises 15 residues. Germline V gives CDR1 MDHEN, CDR2 SYDVKM. The chain's CDR3 is CASVPQAGGKNIQYF. CDR3 in DNA: TGTGCCAGCGTCCCTCAGGCGGGGGGCAAAAACATTCAGTACTTC.

This clonotype was counted many times. The J gene is TRBJ1-5, the V gene TRBV20-1, with 8 bases fitting TRBD1. V trimming: 3 bases; J trimming: 8 bases; junction bases outside the gene matches: 6. Germline V gene sequence: CDR1 DFQATT, CDR2 SNEGSKA (reference sequence). CDR3 size: 13 residues. CDR3 nucleotides: TGCAGTGCTAGGCCCTCAGGGGGCGAGCCCCAGCATTTT. Encoded protein: CSARPSGGEPQHF.

This clonotype was seen repeatedly, ten times or more. The gene calls are TRBV6-5 and TRBJ2-3; the D is unclear. Germline V gene lookup returns CDR1 MNHEY and CDR2 SVGAGI. CDR3 size: 15 residues. V was pared by 6 bases and J by 2 bases, with 15 bases between. The CDR3 spells CASSHHADNTDTQYF. The DNA for the CDR3 is TGTGCCAGCAGCCACCATGCTGACAACACAGATACGCAGTATTTT.

V gene TRBV27 combines with J gene TRBJ1-6; a weak D match, TRBD1 (5 bases). V dropped 6 bases and J dropped 6 bases, with 18 bases sitting between them. The CDR3 is 16 amino acids. The germline CDR1 and CDR2 sequences are MNHEY and SMNVEV (reference sequence). CDR3 region: CASRQARASSNSPLHF. The CDR3 DNA is TGTGCCAGCAGACAGGCAAGGGCGTCGAGTAATTCACCCCTCCACTTT.